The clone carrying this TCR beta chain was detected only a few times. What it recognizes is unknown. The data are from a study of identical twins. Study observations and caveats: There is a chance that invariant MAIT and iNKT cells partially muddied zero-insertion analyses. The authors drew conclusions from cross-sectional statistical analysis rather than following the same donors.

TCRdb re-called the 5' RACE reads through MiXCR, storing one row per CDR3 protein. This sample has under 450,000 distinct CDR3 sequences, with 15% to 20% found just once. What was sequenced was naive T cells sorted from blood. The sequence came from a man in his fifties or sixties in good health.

CDR3: CAISEYGTGHNEQFF. CDR3 DNA: TGTGCCATCAGTGAGTACGGGACAGGACACAATGAGCAGTTCTTC. The rearrangement links TRBV10-3 to TRBJ2-1; 8 bases agree with TRBD1. CDR3 size: 15 residues. CDR1 ENHRY and CDR2 SYGVKD come from the germline V gene. Losses at the gene ends were 1 base for V and 5 bases for J; bases not matched to a gene: 4.